The T cell receptor (beta chain) under discussion was sequenced for a study of shared clonotypes between healthy human individuals (dated by TCRdb to 2020 to 2022). Background on the whole study: A couple of women and three men aged 18 to 49 years were included in the cohort. For each donor, CD4 naive and CD4 memory were each run on three plates, CD8 naive on two plates, and CD8 memory on one plate. To estimate repertoire size and how much clonotypes are shared between individuals, the study performed deep sequencing of blood TCR repertoires from a handful of healthy adults. To increase sequencing depth and limit assay-specific biases, TCR repertoire library preparation and sequencing were carried out by different laboratories using diverse techniques. Per donor, leukapheresis produced somewhere between about 0.94 and 8.9 billion PBMCs. Results and caveats for the whole study, not just this receptor: Larger estimated clonotype richness was generally found for naive subsets than for memory subsets. Sharing across a few donors was observed for approximately 4.6% of naive CD4, less than 4% of naive CD8, 2% to 2.5% of memory CD4, and roughly 0.4% of memory CD8 clonotypes. Pairwise subsampling led to the expectation that sequencing depth would affect the degree of clonotype sharing among donors. Higher generation probabilities were observed for clonotypes shared by all four sorted-subset donors than for non-shared clonotypes. Sampling was restricted to blood, and TCR repertoires in tissue are likely to differ from TCR repertoires in blood. Because the study included only a small number of donors, the genetic and exposure-history diversity represented was limited. Incomplete sequencing was indicated by rarefaction of sorted-subset datasets, despite the large sequencing depth.

Using the deep immunoSEQ assay, TCR CDR3 regions were amplified from genomic DNA by multiplex PCR. Extracted genomic DNA from each cell subset was distributed evenly across all wells of several immunoSEQ 96-well plates, and each plate was treated as a replicate. For sorted subsets, roughly 200 ng of genomic DNA, equivalent to roughly 33,000 T cell genomes, went into each replicate PCR. The purified libraries were quantified using a Qubit 3.0 fluorometer, sized with a Bioanalyzer 2100, and then quantified again using the KAPA Library Quantification kit. Every immunoSEQ 96-well plate was sequenced on a separate single-read 150-cycle Illumina NextSeq 550 flow cell. The study's own analysis went as follows. Because the immunoSEQ output held only junctional sequences and lacked quality scores, the filtering could not match the filtering applied to full-length reads. Sequences were annotated with PyIR, a Python wrapper for IgBLAST v1.9, using IMGT germline references to assign V/J genes and CDR3. Reads with weak V/J assignments (E-value above 1e-6), missing CDR3, stop codons, out-of-frame junctions, or ambiguous translated residues were removed. V3J clonotypes were defined as sequences sharing an identical inferred V gene, J gene, and CDR3 amino acid sequence. Percentage overlap between repertoires was calculated by dividing the number of shared unique clonotypes by the size of the smaller repertoire. Repertoire richness was assessed with RTK rarefaction, the Chao1 estimator, and Recon v2.1 estimates of unobserved clonotypes. OLGA was used to compute generation probabilities for all TCRbeta clonotypes that the gDNA method yielded from a handful of donors. The source is immuneACCESS, and TCRdb retained only in-frame sequences with V and J called. Part of the clones is not carried over; for the studies checked, unresolved V genes explain less than half of this, and the remainder is unexplained. Clone size and the V and J calls come from that table; the DNA yielded D and trimming. This sample holds some 1.5 million clones; about 98% were observed only once. Less than 0.55% of the sample belongs to the ten largest clones.

According to the germline V gene, CDR1 reads MNHGY and CDR2 reads SVAAGI. Germline trimming amounts to 7 bases on V and 6 bases on J, with 7 as the count of junction bases outside the gene matches. From the cysteine up to the phenylalanine, the CDR3 has a length of 13 residues. Only CDR3 DNA is held: 39 bases, read in frame from base 1. For this clone: Its target antigen remains unknown. No base-level quality is on record; no much larger clone is a single base apart.

Healthy HIV-negative adults with no recently reported acute infections or vaccinations were included as donors. All donors were Caucasian adults living in Nashville, Tennessee, USA. CD4+ T cells were enriched through magnetic negative selection, after which naive cells were positively selected on CD45RA and the remaining negative fraction served as the memory subset. Blood was collected by leukapheresis, and PBMCs were isolated by Ficoll-Histopaque density gradient centrifugation and then cryopreserved in liquid nitrogen vapor phase. Analytical flow cytometry was used to check the purity and quantity of each magnetically sorted T cell population. From each sorted fraction, genomic DNA was isolated and quantified by UV absorbance on a Nanodrop 2000c.

What was sequenced was naive CD4+ T cells sorted from blood. The cell subset or site label, read with the paper, signifies: CD45RA+ positively selected. The receptor's source is a man aged 30 to 45 in good health. The sequence is built from TRBV6-9 and TRBJ1-2, and 8 junction bases match TRBD1. In nucleotides, the sequence is TGTGCCAGCAAACAGACAGGGGATGATGGCTACACCTTC. Translated, it gives CASKQTGDDGYTF.